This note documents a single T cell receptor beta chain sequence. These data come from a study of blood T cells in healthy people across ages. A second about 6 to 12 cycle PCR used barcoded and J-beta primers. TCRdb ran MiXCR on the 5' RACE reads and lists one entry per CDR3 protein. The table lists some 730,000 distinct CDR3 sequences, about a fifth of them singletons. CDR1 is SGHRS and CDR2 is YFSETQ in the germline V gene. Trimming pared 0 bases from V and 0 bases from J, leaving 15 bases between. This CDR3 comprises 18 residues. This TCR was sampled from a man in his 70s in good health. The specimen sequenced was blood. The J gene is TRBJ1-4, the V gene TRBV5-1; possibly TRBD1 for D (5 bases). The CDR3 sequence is CASSLVSGMDPTNEKLFF. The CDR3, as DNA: TGCGCCAGCAGCTTGGTTTCAGGGATGGACCCAACTAATGAAAAACTGTTTTTT. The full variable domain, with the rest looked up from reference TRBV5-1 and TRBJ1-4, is KAGVTQTPRYLIKTRGQQVTLSCSPISGHRSVSWYQQTPGQGLQFLFEYFSETQRNKGNFPGRFSGRQFSNSRSEMNVSTLELGDSALYLCASSLVSGMDPTNEKLFFGSGTQLSVL.